The 8 T cell receptor beta chains given below trace back to one sample, sequenced in a study of cytomegalovirus exposure and HLA in healthy donors. The PCR contained 60 Vbeta and 13 Jbeta primers. The protocol was immunoSEQ multiplex PCR, while the TCRdb copy is restricted to in-frame clones and leaves out a portion. The sample contains a few hundred thousand clones, about 83% of which appear only once. Sequenced: PBMCs. The receptors stem from a woman aged 40 to 50 in good health and CMV-seropositive.

This chain connects TRBV28 to TRBJ1-5; 9 bases match TRBD1. The ends lost 2 bases at V and 6 bases at J; junction bases unmatched: 5. The CDR3 is 15 residues long. Germline V gene lookup returns CDR1 MDHEN and CDR2 SYDVKM. CDR3 sequence (DNA): TGTGCCAGCAGTTTAAGACAGGGGGAAGGTCAGCCCCAGCATTTT. It is translated as CASSLRQGEGQPQHF.

The rearrangement joins TRBV13 to TRBJ2-1, with 15 nucleotides matching TRBD2. Unmatched junction bases numbered 4, after V lost 3 bases and J lost 1 base. Germline CDR1 reads PRHDT; CDR2 reads FYEKMQ (reference sequence). The CDR3 loop spans 18 amino acids. CDR3 region: CASSLGTSGRLSYNEQFF. The DNA of the CDR3 is TGTGCCAGCAGCTTGGGGACTAGCGGGAGGCTATCCTACAATGAGCAGTTCTTC.

The CDR3 protein is CASSPQTFGQFAFF. Here the CDR3 DNA reads TGTGCCAGCAGCCCGCAAACTTTCGGACAGTTCGCTTTCTTT. The rearrangement joins TRBV7-2 to TRBJ1-1, with D maybe TRBD1 (6 bases). Germline assignment: CDR1 SGHTA and CDR2 FQGNSA. V was trimmed by 5 bases and J by 11 bases, leaving 21 bases between them. The CDR3 totals 14 residues.

This rearrangement joins TRBV20-1 to TRBJ1-4; no firm D call. The CDR3 is 11 residues long. Per the germline V gene, CDR1 is DFQATT and CDR2 is SNEGSKA (reference sequence). Trimming removed 6 bases at V and 10 bases at J, with 12 bases between. For the CDR3, the DNA is TGCAGTGCCCGGGTATGCTCAAAACTGTTTTTT. This gives the protein CSARVCSKLFF.

This clone was seen a handful of times. The chain recombines TRBV30 with TRBJ2-5; 12 nucleotides line up with TRBD2. The CDR3 runs 14 residues. CDR1 is GTSNPN, CDR2 SVGIG, per germline (reference sequence). V trimming: 4 bases; J trimming: 5 bases; junction bases outside the gene matches: 5. The CDR3 sequence: CAWTSGRAEETQYF. As DNA, the CDR3 is TGTGCCTGGACTAGCGGGAGGGCTGAGGAGACCCAGTACTTC.

V usage is TRBV18 and J usage is TRBJ2-1; D unclear. CDR1 is KGHSH and CDR2 is LQKENI in the germline V gene. V gave up 3 bases and J gave up 8 bases, with 5 bases separating them. The CDR3 extends over 11 amino acids. The CDR3 DNA reads as TGTGCCAGCTCACCGAGCGATGAGCAGTTCTTC. This codes for CASSPSDEQFF. Complete variable domain (other parts from reference TRBV18 and TRBJ2-1): NAGVMQNPRHLVRRRGQEARLRCSPMKGHSHVYWYRQLPEEGLKFMVYLQKENIIDESGMPKERFSAEFPKEGPSILRIQQVVRGDSAAYFCASSPSDEQFFGPGTRLTVL.

This chain joins TRBV5-6 and TRBJ1-2, with TRBD1 as a possible D gene (6 bases). Germline V CDR1 and CDR2: SGHDT, YYEEEE. The CDR3 has 16 amino acids. V dropped 0 bases and J dropped 6 bases, with 18 bases sitting between them. CDR3 region: CASSLEGVAQGHGYTF. In DNA form, the CDR3 reads TGTGCCAGCAGCTTGGAAGGGGTAGCACAGGGCCATGGCTACACCTTC.

This clone appeared a single time. The gene calls are TRBV2 and TRBJ2-1; possibly TRBD2 for D (5 bases). This CDR3 has 15 residues. Per the germline V gene, CDR1 is SNHLY and CDR2 is FYNNEI. Deletions cut 11 bases from V and 1 base from J, with 18 bases between. The CDR3 DNA is TGTGCCGGCCTCGAATCACTAGGATCCTACAATGAGCAGTTCTTC. It specifies CAGLESLGSYNEQFF.